This TCR beta chain was recovered during a study of shared clonotypes between healthy human individuals. The CDR3 has 13 residues. The germline gives CDR1 SQVTM, CDR2 ANQGSEA. Trimming shortened V by 4 bases and J by 10 bases, and 17 bases separated the two germline ends. TCRdb's copy holds only in-frame clones and misses some; the assay was immunoSEQ multiplex PCR. The sample contains some 510,000 clones, 70% to 80% of which appear only once. The TCR was taken from a woman in her thirties or forties in good health. Some clones in this sample may be carry-over from other donors' samples. V usage is TRBV29-1 and J usage is TRBJ2-1, with D maybe TRBD2 (6 bases). Sequencing was done on a sample of PBMCs. CDR3 region: CSVGISGGREQFF. CDR3 sequence (DNA): TGCAGCGTTGGTATTAGCGGTGGGAGGGAGCAGTTCTTC.